Listed here are 13 T cell receptor beta chains from one sample, sequenced in a study of cytomegalovirus exposure and HLA in healthy donors. TCRdb's table, derived via immunoSEQ multiplex PCR, lists solely in-frame clones and lacks some. The sample records around 60,000 clones, about 94% being singletons. Sequenced: PBMCs. All receptors derive from a man aged 18 to 29 in good health and CMV-seropositive.

The chain employs TRBV7-2 and TRBJ1-3, with D maybe TRBD1 (6 bases). Per the germline V gene, CDR1 is SGHTA and CDR2 is FQGNSA. V shed 1 base and J shed 2 bases, with 12 bases lying between them. This CDR3 has 16 amino acids. CDR3: CASSLGGLKAGNTIYF. The CDR3 DNA reads TGTGCCAGCAGCTTAGGGGGGCTTAAGGCTGGAAACACCATATATTTT.

The rearrangement joins TRBV7-9 to TRBJ1-1; 8 bases are a match to TRBD1. This CDR3 has 14 residues. V lost 1 base to trimming and J lost 6 bases; unmatched junction nucleotides: 4. From germline, CDR1 is SEHNR and CDR2 FQNEAQ (reference sequence). The CDR3 sequence: CASSLVSGGSEAFF. CDR3 DNA sequence: TGTGCCAGCAGCTTAGTTTCAGGGGGCTCTGAAGCTTTCTTT.

J is TRBJ2-5 and V is TRBV2; 9 positions match TRBD2. The germline V gene has CDR1 SNHLY and CDR2 FYNNEI. The CDR3 contains 17 residues. Trimming at V came to 3 bases and at J to 4 bases, leaving 12 bases not matched to a gene. CDR3: CASSDRVAGVSTETQYF. The CDR3 DNA sequence: TGTGCCAGCAGTGATCGGGTAGCGGGAGTATCTACAGAGACCCAGTACTTC.

This clone came up once. The gene calls are TRBV29-1 and TRBJ2-5, with 7 bases identical to TRBD1. In germline, CDR1 is SQVTM, CDR2 ANQGSEA. Unmatched junction bases numbered 7, after V lost 2 bases and J lost 1 base. CDR3 length: 15 residues. The CDR3 bases are TGCAGCGTTGAAAGGAACAGGGGTAGCCAAGAGACCCAGTACTTC. It yields the protein CSVERNRGSQETQYF.

V and J are TRBV5-6 and TRBJ2-5, with 10 bases fitting TRBD1. CDR1 is SGHDT, CDR2 YYEEEE, per germline. The CDR3 totals 15 residues. Germline trimming cut 4 bases from V and 10 bases from J; bases unmatched to any gene: 13. The DNA of the CDR3 is TGTGCCAGCAGCCAACTGGGGGGACAGGGGATTTTCCAGTACTTC. Translating it yields CASSQLGGQGIFQYF. Full variable domain (remainder filled in from reference TRBV5-6 and TRBJ2-5): DAGVTQSPTHLIKTRGQQVTLRCSPKSGHDTVSWYQQALGQGPQFIFQYYEEEERQRGNFPDRFSGHQFPNYSSELNVNALLLGDSALYLCASSQLGGQGIFQYFGPGTRLLVL.

The V call is TRBV14, the J call TRBJ2-3; D not resolved. This CDR3 has 14 residues. Trimming left V 4 bases short and J 5 bases short, with 13 bases between. Germline CDR1 is SGHDN and CDR2 is FVKESK. CDR3 loop: CASSPWATGDTQYF. CDR3 nucleotides: TGTGCCAGCAGCCCCTGGGCCACTGGAGATACGCAGTATTTT.

Written as DNA, the CDR3 is TGTGCCAGCAGCAACCCTGGACAGCTAATAGCCAAAAACATTCAGTACTTC. This codes for CASSNPGQLIAKNIQYF. The chain is built from TRBV5-4 and TRBJ2-4, with D perhaps TRBD1 (6 bases). The germline CDR1 and CDR2 sequences are SGHNT and YYREEE (reference sequence). V lost 4 bases, J lost 0 bases, and 17 bases lay in between. CDR3 length: 17 residues.

The chain links TRBV11-3 to TRBJ1-3; D is undetermined. The CDR3 spans 15 residues. The V gene's germline CDR1 is SGHNT and CDR2 YENEEA. Trimming left V 1 base short and J 4 bases short, with 11 bases between. The CDR3 loop is CASSLVRGVGNTIYF. CDR3 nucleotide sequence: TGTGCCAGCAGCTTAGTCCGGGGTGTCGGAAACACCATATATTTT. The full variable domain, its missing parts supplied by reference TRBV11-3 and TRBJ1-3, is EAGVVQSPRYKIIEKKQPVAFWCNPISGHNTLYWYLQNLGQGPELLIRYENEEAVDDSQLPKDRFSAERLKGVDSTLKIQPAELGDSAVYLCASSLVRGVGNTIYFGEGSWLTVV.

The chain carries TRBV11-1 and TRBJ2-1, with 12 bases identical to TRBD2. With 4 bases clipped from V and 0 bases from J, the junction kept 1 base outside the gene matches. The germline V gene has CDR1 SGHAT and CDR2 FQDESV (reference sequence). This CDR3 region has 16 residues. The CDR3 spells CASSSSGGDSYNEQFF. The CDR3 DNA reads TGTGCCAGCAGCTCTAGCGGGGGGGACTCCTACAATGAGCAGTTCTTC. The entire variable domain, with the rest obtained from reference TRBV11-1 and TRBJ2-1, is as follows: EAEVAQSPRYKITEKSQAVAFWCDPISGHATLYWYRQILGQGPELLVQFQDESVVDDSQLPKDRFSAERLKGVDSTLKIQPAELGDSAMYLCASSSSGGDSYNEQFFGPGTRLTVL.

The CDR3 nucleotides read TGCAGCGTTGAAAGTAGTAGTGGGACTCGGCTCGGGGATGAGCAGTTCTTC. Translation gives CSVESSSGTRLGDEQFF. V usage is TRBV29-1 and J usage is TRBJ2-1; tentative D call: TRBD2 (6 bases). CDR3 length: 17 amino acids. Germline V gene sequence: CDR1 SQVTM, CDR2 ANQGSEA. The V end lost 2 bases, the J end lost 8 bases, and 25 bases lay between the germline ends.

CDR3 protein: CASSLMAGGVYEQYF. DNA for the CDR3: TGTGCCAGCAGTTTAATGGCGGGAGGGGTCTACGAGCAGTACTTC. This chain links TRBV27 with TRBJ2-7; 9 bases are a match to TRBD2. The CDR3 runs 15 residues. Germline lookup yields CDR1 MNHEY and CDR2 SMNVEV (reference sequence). Trimming removed 2 bases from V and 3 bases from J; junction bases left unmatched: 5.

This chain connects TRBV19 to TRBJ2-2; maybe TRBD2 (5 bases). The CDR3 is 16 residues long. The germline CDR1 and CDR2 sequences are LNHDA and SQIVND (reference sequence). Deletions cut 10 bases from V and 3 bases from J, with 21 bases between. The CDR3 reads CATASGVVPDTGELFF. The CDR3 bases are TGTGCCACCGCATCCGGGGTAGTTCCCGACACCGGGGAGCTGTTTTTT. Full variable domain (rest looked up from reference TRBV19 and TRBJ2-2): DGGITQSPKYLFRKEGQNVTLSCEQNLNHDAMYWYRQDPGQGLRLIYYSQIVNDFQKGDIAEGYSVSREKKESFPLTVTSAQKNPTAFYLCATASGVVPDTGELFFGEGSRLTVL.

This chain links TRBV4-1 with TRBJ2-2; D call uncertain. Per the germline V gene, CDR1 is MGHRA and CDR2 is YSYEKL. The CDR3 contains 15 residues. V shed 4 bases and J shed 1 base, with 10 bases lying between them. CDR3 nucleotides: TGCGCCAGCAGCCCCCTTGGCCTGAACACCGGGGAGCTGTTTTTT. Its protein is CASSPLGLNTGELFF.